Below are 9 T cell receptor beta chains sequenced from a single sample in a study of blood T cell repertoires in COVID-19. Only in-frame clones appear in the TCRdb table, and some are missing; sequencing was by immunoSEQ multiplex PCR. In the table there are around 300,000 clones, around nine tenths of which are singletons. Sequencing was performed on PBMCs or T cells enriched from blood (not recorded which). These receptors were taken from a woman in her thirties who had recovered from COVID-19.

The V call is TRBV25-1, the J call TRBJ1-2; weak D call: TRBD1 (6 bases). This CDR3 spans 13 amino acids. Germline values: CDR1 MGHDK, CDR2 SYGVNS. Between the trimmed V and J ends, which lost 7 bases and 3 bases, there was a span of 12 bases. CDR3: CASTNRQDYGYTF. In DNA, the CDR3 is TGTGCCAGCACTAACAGACAGGACTATGGCTACACCTTC.

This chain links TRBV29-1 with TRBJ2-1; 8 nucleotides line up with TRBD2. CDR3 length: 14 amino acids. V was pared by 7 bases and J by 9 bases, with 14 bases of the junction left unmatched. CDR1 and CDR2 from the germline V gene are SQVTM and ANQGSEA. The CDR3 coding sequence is TGCAGCGCCGGGGGGGATAGCGGAGCCTTTGAGCAGTTCTTC. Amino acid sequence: CSAGGDSGAFEQFF.

CDR3: CASSYEGLSSGNTIYF. In DNA form, the CDR3 reads TGTGCCAGCAGTTACGAGGGCCTCAGCTCTGGAAACACCATATATTTT. V gene TRBV6-5 combines with J gene TRBJ1-3; D is unresolved. The ends were cut back, 2 bases at V and 0 bases at J, with 11 bases in the middle. The germline CDR1 and CDR2 sequences are MNHEY and SVGAGI. The CDR3 extends over 16 amino acids.

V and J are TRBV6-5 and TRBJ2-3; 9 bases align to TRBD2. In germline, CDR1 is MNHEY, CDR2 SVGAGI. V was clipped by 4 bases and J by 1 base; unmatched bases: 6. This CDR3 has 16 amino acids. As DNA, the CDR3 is TGTGCCAGCAGTTCCCCCGGACTAGCGTGCACAGATACGCAGTATTTT. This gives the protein CASSSPGLACTDTQYF.

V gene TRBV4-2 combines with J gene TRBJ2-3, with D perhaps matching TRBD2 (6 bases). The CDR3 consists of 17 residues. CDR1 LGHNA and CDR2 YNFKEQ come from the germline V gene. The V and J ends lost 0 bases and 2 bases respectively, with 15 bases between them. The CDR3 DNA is TGTGCCAGCAGCCAAGAAGCTCTTAGCGGACTCACAGATACGCAGTATTTT. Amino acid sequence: CASSQEALSGLTDTQYF.

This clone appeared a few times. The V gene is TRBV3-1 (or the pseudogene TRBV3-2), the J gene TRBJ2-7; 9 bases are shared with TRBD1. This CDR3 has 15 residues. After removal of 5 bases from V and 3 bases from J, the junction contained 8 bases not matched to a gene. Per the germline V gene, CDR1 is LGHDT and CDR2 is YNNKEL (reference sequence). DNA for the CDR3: TGTGCCAGCAGCGCTCCCGGGACAGGGAACTACGAGCAGTACTTC. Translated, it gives CASSAPGTGNYEQYF.

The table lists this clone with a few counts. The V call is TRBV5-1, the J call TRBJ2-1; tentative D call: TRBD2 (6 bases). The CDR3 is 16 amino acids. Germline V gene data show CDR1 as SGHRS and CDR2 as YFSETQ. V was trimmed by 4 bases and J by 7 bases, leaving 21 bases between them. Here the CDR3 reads CASSTGGASAGNEQFF. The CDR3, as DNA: TGCGCCAGCAGCACAGGTGGGGCTAGCGCTGGGAATGAGCAGTTCTTC.

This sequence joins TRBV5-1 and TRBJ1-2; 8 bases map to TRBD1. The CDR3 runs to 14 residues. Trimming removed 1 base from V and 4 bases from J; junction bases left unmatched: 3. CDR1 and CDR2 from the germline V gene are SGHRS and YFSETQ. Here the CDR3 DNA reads TGCGCCAGCAGCTTGACCGGGACAGGCTATGGCTACACCTTC. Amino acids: CASSLTGTGYGYTF.

The DNA for the CDR3 is TGTGCCAGTAGTAGCCCCGGGACAGGTGCTGGAAACACCATATATTTT. Residues: CASSSPGTGAGNTIYF. The chain employs TRBV19 and TRBJ1-3; TRBD1 aligns across 8 bases. Germline CDR1 is LNHDA and CDR2 is SQIVND (reference sequence). The CDR3 has 16 amino acids. Losses at the gene ends were 4 bases for V and 2 bases for J; bases not matched to a gene: 7.